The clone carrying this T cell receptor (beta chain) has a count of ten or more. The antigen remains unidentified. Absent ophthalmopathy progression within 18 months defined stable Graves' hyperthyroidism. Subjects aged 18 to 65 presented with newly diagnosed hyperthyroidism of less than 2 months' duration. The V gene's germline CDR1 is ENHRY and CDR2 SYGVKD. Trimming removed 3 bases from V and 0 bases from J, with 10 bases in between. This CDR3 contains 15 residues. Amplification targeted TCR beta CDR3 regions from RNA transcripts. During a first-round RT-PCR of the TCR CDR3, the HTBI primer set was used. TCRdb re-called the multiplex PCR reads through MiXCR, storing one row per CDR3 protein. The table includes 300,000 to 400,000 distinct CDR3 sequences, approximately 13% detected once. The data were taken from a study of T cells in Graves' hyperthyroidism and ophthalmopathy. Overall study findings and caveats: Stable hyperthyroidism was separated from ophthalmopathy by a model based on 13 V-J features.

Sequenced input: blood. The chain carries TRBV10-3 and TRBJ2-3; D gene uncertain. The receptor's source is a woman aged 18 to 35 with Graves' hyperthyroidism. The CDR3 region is CAISDRSSSTDTQYF. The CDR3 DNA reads TGTGCCATCAGTGATCGGAGTTCTAGCACAGATACGCAGTATTTT.